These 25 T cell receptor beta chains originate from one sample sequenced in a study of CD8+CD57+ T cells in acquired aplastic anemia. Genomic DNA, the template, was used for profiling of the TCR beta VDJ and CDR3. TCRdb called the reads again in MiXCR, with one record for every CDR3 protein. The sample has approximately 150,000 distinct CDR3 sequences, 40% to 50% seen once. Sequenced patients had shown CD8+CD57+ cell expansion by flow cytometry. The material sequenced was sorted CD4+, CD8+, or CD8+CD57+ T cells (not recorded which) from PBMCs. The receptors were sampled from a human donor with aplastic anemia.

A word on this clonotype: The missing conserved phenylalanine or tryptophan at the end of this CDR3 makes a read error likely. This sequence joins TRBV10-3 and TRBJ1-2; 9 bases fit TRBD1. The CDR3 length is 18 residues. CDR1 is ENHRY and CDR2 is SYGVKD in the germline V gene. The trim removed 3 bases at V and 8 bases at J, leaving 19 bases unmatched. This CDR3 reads CAISDLRDRESSGAGYTI. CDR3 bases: TGTGCCATCAGTGACCTCCGGGACAGGGAATCCTCGGGTGCGGGCTACACCATC.

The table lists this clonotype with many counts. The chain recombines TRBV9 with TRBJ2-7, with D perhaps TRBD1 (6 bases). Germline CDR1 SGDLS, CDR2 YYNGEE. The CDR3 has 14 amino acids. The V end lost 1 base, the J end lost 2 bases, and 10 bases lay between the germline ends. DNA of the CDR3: TGTGCCAGCAGCGTATCATGGGGGCCCTACGAGCAGTACTTC. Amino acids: CASSVSWGPYEQYF.

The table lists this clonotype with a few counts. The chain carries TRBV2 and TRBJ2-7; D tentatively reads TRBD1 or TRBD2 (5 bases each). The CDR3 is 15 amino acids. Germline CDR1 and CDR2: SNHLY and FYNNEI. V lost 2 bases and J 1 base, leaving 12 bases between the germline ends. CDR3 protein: CASSELGVRSYEQYF. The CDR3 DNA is TGTGCCAGCAGTGAATTGGGGGTGAGGTCCTACGAGCAGTACTTC.

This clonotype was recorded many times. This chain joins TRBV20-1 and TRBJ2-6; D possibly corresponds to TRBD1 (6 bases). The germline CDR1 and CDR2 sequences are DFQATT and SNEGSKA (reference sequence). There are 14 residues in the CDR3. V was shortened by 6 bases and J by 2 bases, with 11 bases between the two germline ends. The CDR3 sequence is CSASAGAGANVLTF. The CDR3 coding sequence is TGCAGTGCCAGCGCAGGGGCTGGGGCCAACGTCCTGACTTTC.

The CDR3 protein is CSARDPGSYEQYF. CDR3 DNA sequence: TGCAGTGCTAGAGACCCCGGATCGTACGAGCAGTACTTC. V gene TRBV20-1 combines with J gene TRBJ2-7; D is unresolved. The CDR3 spans 13 residues. Germline V gene sequence: CDR1 DFQATT, CDR2 SNEGSKA (reference sequence). Trimming stripped 0 bases from V and 4 bases from J, with 10 bases between.

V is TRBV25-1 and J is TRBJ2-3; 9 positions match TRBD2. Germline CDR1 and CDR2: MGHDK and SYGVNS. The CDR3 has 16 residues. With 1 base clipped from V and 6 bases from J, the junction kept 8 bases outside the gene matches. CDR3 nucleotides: TGTGCCAGCAGTGAATGGAATAGCGGGGGCCTCGATACGCAGTATTTT. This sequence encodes CASSEWNSGGLDTQYF.

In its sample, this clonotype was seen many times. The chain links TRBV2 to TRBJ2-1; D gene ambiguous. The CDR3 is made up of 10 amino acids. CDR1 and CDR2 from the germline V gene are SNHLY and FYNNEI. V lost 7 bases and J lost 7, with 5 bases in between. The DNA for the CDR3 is TGTGCCAGCATGAGAAATGAGCAGTTCTTC. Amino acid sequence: CASMRNEQFF.

The DNA for the CDR3 is TGTGCCAGCATGGGACACCATAACTATGGCTACACCTTC. Its translation: CASMGHHNYGYTF. The rearrangement links TRBV4-2 to TRBJ1-2; D is possibly TRBD1 (6 bases). Germline-derived CDR1 and CDR2 are LGHNA and YNFKEQ. Trimming removed 7 bases from V and 1 base from J, with 10 bases in between. There are 13 residues in the CDR3.

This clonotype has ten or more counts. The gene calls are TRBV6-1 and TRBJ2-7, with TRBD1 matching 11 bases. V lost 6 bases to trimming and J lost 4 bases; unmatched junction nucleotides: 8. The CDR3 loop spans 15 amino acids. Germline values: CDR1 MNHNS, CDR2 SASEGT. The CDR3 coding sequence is TGTGCCAGCAGCCGCTCTGGACAGGGGGCGTACGAGCAGTACTTC. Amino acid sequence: CASSRSGQGAYEQYF.

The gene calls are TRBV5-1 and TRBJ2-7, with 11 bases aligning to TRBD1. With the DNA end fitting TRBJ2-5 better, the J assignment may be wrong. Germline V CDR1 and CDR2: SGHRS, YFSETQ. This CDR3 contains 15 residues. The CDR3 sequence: CASSFRTGGAETQYF. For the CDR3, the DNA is TGCGCCAGCAGCTTCAGGACAGGGGGCGCGGAGACCCAGTACTTC.

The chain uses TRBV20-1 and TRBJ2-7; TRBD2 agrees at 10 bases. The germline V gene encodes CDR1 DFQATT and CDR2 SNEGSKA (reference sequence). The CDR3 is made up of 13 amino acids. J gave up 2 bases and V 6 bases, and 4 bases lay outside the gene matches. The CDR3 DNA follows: TGCAGTGCCCTAGCGGGGGATACCTACGAGCAGTACTTC. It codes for CSALAGDTYEQYF.

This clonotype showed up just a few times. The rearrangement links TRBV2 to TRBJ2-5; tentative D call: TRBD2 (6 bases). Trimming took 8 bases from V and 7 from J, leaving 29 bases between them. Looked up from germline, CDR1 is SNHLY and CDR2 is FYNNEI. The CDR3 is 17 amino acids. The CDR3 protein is CASGWASWRGRQGTQYF. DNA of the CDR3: TGTGCCAGCGGATGGGCTAGCTGGCGGGGCCGGCAGGGGACCCAGTACTTC.

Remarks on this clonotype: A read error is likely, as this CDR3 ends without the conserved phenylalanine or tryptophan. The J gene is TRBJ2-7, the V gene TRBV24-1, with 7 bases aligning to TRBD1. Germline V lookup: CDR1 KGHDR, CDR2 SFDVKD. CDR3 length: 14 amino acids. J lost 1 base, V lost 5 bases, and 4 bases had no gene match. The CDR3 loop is CATSAPDRSYEQYL. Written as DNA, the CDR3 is TGTGCCACCAGTGCCCCGGACAGGTCCTACGAGCAGTACCTC.

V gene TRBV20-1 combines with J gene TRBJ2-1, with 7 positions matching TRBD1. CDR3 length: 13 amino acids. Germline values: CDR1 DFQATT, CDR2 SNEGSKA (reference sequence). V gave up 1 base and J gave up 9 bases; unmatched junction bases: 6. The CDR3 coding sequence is TGCAGTGCTAGAGTAAACAGGGGCAGTGAGCAGTTCTTC. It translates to CSARVNRGSEQFF.

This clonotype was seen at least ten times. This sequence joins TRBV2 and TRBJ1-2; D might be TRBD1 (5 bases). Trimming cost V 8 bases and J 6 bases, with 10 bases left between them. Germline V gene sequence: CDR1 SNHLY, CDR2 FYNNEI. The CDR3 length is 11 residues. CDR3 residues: CASPGGNGYTF. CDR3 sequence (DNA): TGTGCCAGCCCGGGGGGGAATGGCTACACCTTC.

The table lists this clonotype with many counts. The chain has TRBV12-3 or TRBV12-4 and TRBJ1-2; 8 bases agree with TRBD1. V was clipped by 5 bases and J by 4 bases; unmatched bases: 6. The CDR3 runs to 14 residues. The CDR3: CASSPRQGSYGYTF. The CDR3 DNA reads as TGTGCCAGCAGTCCTCGACAGGGGTCCTATGGCTACACCTTC.

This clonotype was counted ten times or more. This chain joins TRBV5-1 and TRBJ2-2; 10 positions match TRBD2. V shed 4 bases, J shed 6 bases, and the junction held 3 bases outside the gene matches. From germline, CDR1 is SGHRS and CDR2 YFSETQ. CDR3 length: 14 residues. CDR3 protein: CASSTGTSAGELFF. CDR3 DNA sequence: TGCGCCAGCAGCACCGGGACTAGCGCCGGGGAGCTGTTTTTT.

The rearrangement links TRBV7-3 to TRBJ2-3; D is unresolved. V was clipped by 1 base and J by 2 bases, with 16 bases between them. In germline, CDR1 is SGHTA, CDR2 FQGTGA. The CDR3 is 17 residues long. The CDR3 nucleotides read TGTGCCAGCAGCTTAAAATCACACCCAACACCCACAGATACGCAGTATTTT. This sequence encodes CASSLKSHPTPTDTQYF.

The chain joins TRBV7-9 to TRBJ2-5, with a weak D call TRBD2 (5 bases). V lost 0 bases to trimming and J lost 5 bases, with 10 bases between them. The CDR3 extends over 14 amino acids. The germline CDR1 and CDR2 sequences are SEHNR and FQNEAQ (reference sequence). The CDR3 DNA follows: TGTGCCAGCAGCTTAGCCGCGGGTATGGAGACCCAGTACTTC. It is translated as CASSLAAGMETQYF.

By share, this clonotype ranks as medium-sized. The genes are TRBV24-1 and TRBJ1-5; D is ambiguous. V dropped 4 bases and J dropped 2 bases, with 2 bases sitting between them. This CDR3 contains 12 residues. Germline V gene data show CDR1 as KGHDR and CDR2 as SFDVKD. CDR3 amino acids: CATSEGNQPQHF. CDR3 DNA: TGTGCCACCAGTGAGGGCAATCAGCCCCAGCATTTT.

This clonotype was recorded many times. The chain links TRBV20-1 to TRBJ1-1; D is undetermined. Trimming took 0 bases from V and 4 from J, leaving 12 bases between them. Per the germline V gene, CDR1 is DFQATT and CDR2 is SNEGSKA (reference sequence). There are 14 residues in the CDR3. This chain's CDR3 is CSARDARFFTEAFF. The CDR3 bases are TGCAGTGCTAGAGACGCTAGGTTTTTCACTGAAGCTTTCTTT.

This CDR3 is CASSAGLAGVSYEQYF. In DNA, the CDR3 is TGTGCCAGCAGCGCCGGACTAGCGGGAGTTTCCTACGAGCAGTACTTC. This chain uses TRBV5-6 with TRBJ2-7, with TRBD2 matching 13 bases. This CDR3 contains 16 residues. Germline V lookup: CDR1 SGHDT, CDR2 YYEEEE. After removal of 4 bases from V and 1 base from J, the junction contained 5 bases not matched to a gene. Full variable domain (rest looked up from reference TRBV5-6 and TRBJ2-7): DAGVTQSPTHLIKTRGQQVTLRCSPKSGHDTVSWYQQALGQGPQFIFQYYEEEERQRGNFPDRFSGHQFPNYSSELNVNALLLGDSALYLCASSAGLAGVSYEQYFGPGTRLTVT.

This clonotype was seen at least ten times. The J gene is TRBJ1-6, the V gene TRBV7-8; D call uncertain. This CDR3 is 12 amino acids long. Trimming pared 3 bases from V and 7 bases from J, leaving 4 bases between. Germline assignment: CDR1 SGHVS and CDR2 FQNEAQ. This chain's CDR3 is CASSLLNSPLHF. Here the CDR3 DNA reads TGTGCCAGCAGCTTGTTGAATTCACCCCTCCACTTT.

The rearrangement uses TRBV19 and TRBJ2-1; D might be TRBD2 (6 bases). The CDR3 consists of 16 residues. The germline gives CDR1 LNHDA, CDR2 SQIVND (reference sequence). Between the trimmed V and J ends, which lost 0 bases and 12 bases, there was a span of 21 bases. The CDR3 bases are TGTGCCAGTAGTATAGATTATGGCCGGGAGTGGGGAGGGCAGTTCTTC. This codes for CASSIDYGREWGGQFF.

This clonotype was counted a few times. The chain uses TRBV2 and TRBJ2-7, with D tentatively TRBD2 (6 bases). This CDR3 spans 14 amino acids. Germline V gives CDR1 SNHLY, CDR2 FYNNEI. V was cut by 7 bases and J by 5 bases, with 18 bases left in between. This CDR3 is CASMRDWVGHEQYF. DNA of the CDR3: TGTGCCAGCATGAGGGACTGGGTGGGTCACGAGCAGTACTTC.